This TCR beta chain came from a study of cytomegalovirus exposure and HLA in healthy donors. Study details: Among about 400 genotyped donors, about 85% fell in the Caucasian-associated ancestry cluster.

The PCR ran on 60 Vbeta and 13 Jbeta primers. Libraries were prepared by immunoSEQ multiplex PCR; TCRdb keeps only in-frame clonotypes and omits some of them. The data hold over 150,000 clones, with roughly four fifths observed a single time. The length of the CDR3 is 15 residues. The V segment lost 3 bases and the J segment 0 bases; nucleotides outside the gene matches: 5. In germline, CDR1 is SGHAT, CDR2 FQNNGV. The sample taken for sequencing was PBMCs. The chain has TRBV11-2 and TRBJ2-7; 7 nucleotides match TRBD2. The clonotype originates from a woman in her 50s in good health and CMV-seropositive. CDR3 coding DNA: TGTGCCAGCAGCTTCTCCGGGGGGAGCTCCTACGAGCAGTACTTC. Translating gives CASSFSGGSSYEQYF.